This T cell receptor (beta chain) was obtained from a study of blood T cells in healthy people across ages. A second PCR of 7 to 11 cycles used a sample-barcoded 5' primer and a J-beta primer mix. CDR3-containing paired-end reads numbering at least 2.5 million came from each sample. One entry per CDR3 protein results from TCRdb running MiXCR on the 5' RACE reads. The sample has about 1 million distinct CDR3 sequences; 40% to 55% are singletons. Collection of 7.5 to 10 milliliters of peripheral blood was performed for each donor. J was trimmed by 4 bases and V by 0 bases; bases with no gene match: 8. Per germline, CDR1 DFQATT and CDR2 SNEGSKA (reference sequence). The CDR3 extends over 16 amino acids.

The chain recombines TRBV20-1 with TRBJ2-3; 9 nucleotides line up with TRBD1. This clonotype originated in a woman aged 55 to 70 in good health. The sequenced sample consisted of blood. The CDR3 loop reads CSARDPGQGISDTQYF. The CDR3, as DNA: TGCAGTGCTAGAGATCCGGGACAGGGTATTTCAGATACGCAGTATTTT.